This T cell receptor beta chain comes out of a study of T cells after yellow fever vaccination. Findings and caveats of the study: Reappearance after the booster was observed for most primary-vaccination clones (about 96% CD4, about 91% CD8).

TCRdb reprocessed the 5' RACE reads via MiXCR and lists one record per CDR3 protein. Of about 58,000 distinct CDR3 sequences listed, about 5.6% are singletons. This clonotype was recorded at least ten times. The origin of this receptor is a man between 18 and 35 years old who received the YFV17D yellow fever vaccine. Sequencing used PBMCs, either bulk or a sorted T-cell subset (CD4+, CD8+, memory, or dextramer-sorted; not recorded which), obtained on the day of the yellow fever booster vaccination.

The CDR3 DNA follows: TGTGCCAGCAGCAAAGGGACGAAAGAGCAAGCTTTCTTT. Protein sequence: CASSKGTKEQAFF. The chain uses TRBV21-1 and TRBJ1-1. TRBV21-1 represents a pseudogene. This CDR3 has 13 residues.